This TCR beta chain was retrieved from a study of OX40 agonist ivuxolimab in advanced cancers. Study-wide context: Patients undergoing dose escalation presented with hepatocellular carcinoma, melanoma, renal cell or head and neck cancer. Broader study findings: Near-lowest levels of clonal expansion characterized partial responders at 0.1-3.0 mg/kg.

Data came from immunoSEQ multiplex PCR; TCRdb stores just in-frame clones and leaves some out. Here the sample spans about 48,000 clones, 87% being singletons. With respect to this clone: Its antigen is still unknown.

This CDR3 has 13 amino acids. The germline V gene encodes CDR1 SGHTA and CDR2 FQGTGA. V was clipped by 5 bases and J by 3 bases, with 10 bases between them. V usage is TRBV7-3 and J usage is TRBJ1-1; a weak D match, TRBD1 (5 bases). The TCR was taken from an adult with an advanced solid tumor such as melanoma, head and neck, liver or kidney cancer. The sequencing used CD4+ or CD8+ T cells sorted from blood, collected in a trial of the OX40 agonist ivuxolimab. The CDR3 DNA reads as TGTGCCAGCAGCACCGGGGCCGACACTGAAGCTTTCTTT. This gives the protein CASSTGADTEAFF.